Following are 28 T cell receptor beta chains from one sample sequenced in a study of T cells in Graves' hyperthyroidism and ophthalmopathy. Amplification yielded TCR beta CDR3 regions, with RNA transcripts as the source. First-round RT-PCR with HTBI primers amplified the TCR CDR3 region. MiXCR, run by TCRdb on the multiplex PCR reads, gives a single entry per CDR3 protein. The sample records 450,000 to 650,000 distinct CDR3 sequences, less than 25% being singletons. The sample was blood. The receptor source for this set is a man between 18 and 29 years old with Graves' hyperthyroidism.

This clonotype was detected many times. This rearrangement joins TRBV6-2 or TRBV6-3 to TRBJ2-7; D may be TRBD1 or TRBD2 (6 bases each). The CDR3 is 16 residues long. Germline CDR1 reads MNHEY; CDR2 reads SVGEGT. V shed 6 bases and J shed 4 bases, with 22 bases lying between them. Here the CDR3 DNA reads TGTGCCAGCAGCTACGGACCGGGGGCGAGAGGGTACGAGCAGTACTTC. This codes for CASSYGPGARGYEQYF.

A note on this clonotype: A much more abundant neighbour one base away suggests this may be a read error. This chain joins TRBV2 and TRBJ2-5; TRBD1 agrees at 10 bases. The length of the CDR3 is 14 residues. Germline CDR1 reads SNHLY; CDR2 reads FYNNEI. For the CDR3, the DNA is TGTGTCAGCAGTGCGGGGACAGGGGTGGAGACCCAGTACTTC. This translates into CVSSAGTGVETQYF.

The chain combines TRBV15 with TRBJ1-5, with a weak D call TRBD1 (6 bases). Per the germline V gene, CDR1 is LNHNV and CDR2 is YYDKDF (reference sequence). V lost 8 bases, J lost 5 bases, and 19 bases lay in between. This CDR3 has 15 amino acids. CDR3 protein: CATLKKAGVYQPQHF. Written as DNA, the CDR3 is TGTGCCACCCTCAAGAAGGCAGGGGTATATCAGCCCCAGCATTTT.

This clonotype was picked up many times. This chain uses TRBV27 with TRBJ1-5; TRBD1 is a possible D gene (5 bases). The CDR3 spans 16 residues. The V gene lost 6 bases and the J gene lost 2 bases, with 17 bases spanning the gap. Germline CDR1 reads MNHEY; CDR2 reads SMNVEV (reference sequence). The chain's CDR3 is CASRPLGGSGNQPQHF. DNA of the CDR3: TGTGCCAGCAGGCCGCTTGGGGGGAGCGGCAATCAGCCCCAGCATTTT.

This clonotype was counted at least ten times. The chain has TRBV3-1 and TRBJ2-4; D may be TRBD1 or TRBD2 (6 bases each). This CDR3 contains 14 residues. The V and J ends lost 5 bases and 5 bases respectively, with 13 bases between them. CDR1 is LGHDT, CDR2 YNNKEL, per germline (reference sequence). The CDR3, as DNA: TGTGCCAGCAGCTCGTTCGGGGGCCAAAACATTCAGTACTTC. It is translated as CASSSFGGQNIQYF.

This clonotype was detected many times. The CDR3 is CATSEGTSSNQPQHF. The DNA of the CDR3 is TGTGCCACCAGTGAGGGGACATCGAGCAATCAGCCCCAGCATTTT. The rearrangement joins TRBV24-1 to TRBJ1-5; the D gene is possibly TRBD1 (6 bases). This CDR3 contains 15 residues. In germline, CDR1 is KGHDR, CDR2 SFDVKD. Trimming removed 4 bases from V and 1 base from J, with 10 bases in between.

Regarding this clonotype: Its ends do not fully match the called genes, so a read error is possible. This sequence joins TRBV29-1 and TRBJ2-2, with D perhaps matching TRBD2 (5 bases). Germline V gives CDR1 SQVTM, CDR2 ANQGSEA. The CDR3 length is 13 residues. The CDR3 DNA follows: TGCAGCGTTGAAGATAGCGCGGCCGGGGAGCAGTGTTTT. Translated, it gives CSVEDSAAGEQCF.

V gene TRBV28 combines with J gene TRBJ2-7; D not resolved. The ends were cut back, 5 bases at V and 4 bases at J, with 9 bases in the middle. Germline V gene sequence: CDR1 MDHEN, CDR2 SYDVKM. The CDR3 has 12 residues. CDR3 DNA sequence: TGTGCCAGCAGTCTACAGCTATACGAGCAGTACTTC. Translated: CASSLQLYEQYF.

Many counts were recorded for this clonotype. V is TRBV29-1 and J is TRBJ1-2; weak D call: TRBD1 (6 bases). Germline V lookup: CDR1 SQVTM, CDR2 ANQGSEA. Trimming cost V 3 bases and J 3 bases, with 17 bases left between them. CDR3 length: 15 residues. DNA for the CDR3: TGCAGCGTTGAGATTATGTGGGGGGGCGACTATGGCTACACCTTC. Its protein product is CSVEIMWGGDYGYTF. The whole variable domain, filled in from reference TRBV29-1 and TRBJ1-2, reads SAVISQKPSRDICQRGTSLTIQCQVDSQVTMMFWYRQQPGQSLTLIATANQGSEATYESGFVIDKFPISRPNLTFSTLTVSNMSPEDSSIYLCSVEIMWGGDYGYTFGSGTRLTVV.

This clonotype was detected ten times or more. V usage is TRBV6-1 and J usage is TRBJ2-2, with TRBD1 identical over 10 bases. Germline trimming cut 6 bases from V and 8 bases from J; bases unmatched to any gene: 12. This CDR3 spans 16 amino acids. Germline CDR1 and CDR2: MNHNS and SASEGT. For the CDR3, the DNA is TGTGCCAGCAGGGCACCGGGACAGGGGAAATCGGGGGAGCTGTTTTTT. This encodes CASRAPGQGKSGELFF.

The chain recombines TRBV20-1 with TRBJ1-5; the D is unclear. V lost 2 bases, J lost 5 bases, and 13 bases lay in between. CDR1 is DFQATT, CDR2 SNEGSKA, per germline (reference sequence). This CDR3 spans 14 amino acids. CDR3 amino acids: CSARSRTADQPQHF. CDR3 coding DNA: TGCAGTGCTAGATCCCGGACCGCAGATCAGCCCCAGCATTTT.

Ten or more counts support this clonotype. The chain couples TRBV6-5 to TRBJ1-1, with no clear D. The V end was cut by 0 bases, the J end by 8 bases, with 10 bases between. The CDR3 totals 13 residues. The germline V gene has CDR1 MNHEY and CDR2 SVGAGI. The CDR3 sequence is CASSYSNGPEAFF. In DNA, the CDR3 is TGTGCCAGCAGTTACTCGAATGGCCCAGAAGCTTTCTTT.

The rearrangement uses TRBV12-3 or TRBV12-4 and TRBJ2-7; D not resolved. The CDR3 consists of 16 residues. V was pared by 2 bases and J by 3 bases, with 17 bases between. CDR3 in amino acids: CASSLSGPSQYYEQYF. CDR3 nucleotide sequence: TGTGCCAGCAGTTTATCCGGACCAAGCCAGTACTACGAGCAGTACTTC.

The rearrangement joins TRBV2 to TRBJ1-1, with a possible D match to TRBD1 (5 bases). The CDR3 spans 13 residues. V was trimmed by 4 bases and J by 1 base, leaving 7 bases between them. Germline loops: CDR1 SNHLY, CDR2 FYNNEI. CDR3 protein: CASSAGGNTEAFF. The CDR3 nucleotides read TGTGCCAGCAGTGCTGGGGGGAACACTGAAGCTTTCTTT. The full variable domain, rest sourced from reference TRBV2 and TRBJ1-1, is EPEVTQTPSHQVTQMGQEVILRCVPISNHLYFYWYRQILGQKVEFLVSFYNNEISEKSEIFDDQFSVERPDGSNFTLKIRSTKLEDSAMYFCASSAGGNTEAFFGQGTRLTVV.

The rearrangement uses TRBV28 and TRBJ1-2; D may be TRBD1 (5 bases). Germline V lookup: CDR1 MDHEN, CDR2 SYDVKM. V shed 6 bases and J shed 8 bases, with 16 bases lying between them. The CDR3 sequence is 13 residues long. The CDR3 DNA sequence: TGTGCCAGCAGCCCGTCAACAGGAAGGGGCTACACCTTC. This sequence encodes CASSPSTGRGYTF.

This clonotype was recorded at least ten times. This CDR3 is CASSPPGTPGNTIYF. The CDR3 DNA follows: TGTGCCAGCAGTCCTCCGGGGACACCTGGAAACACCATATATTTT. The rearrangement joins TRBV12-3 or TRBV12-4 to TRBJ1-3; a weak D match, TRBD1 (6 bases). Trimming removed 5 bases from V and 2 bases from J, with 13 bases in between. The CDR3 covers 15 residues.

This clonotype was seen repeatedly, ten times or more. The genes are TRBV5-1 and TRBJ1-1; D perhaps matches TRBD1 (6 bases). Trimming pared 3 bases from V and 6 bases from J, leaving 9 bases between. The CDR3 length is 12 residues. Germline CDR1 SGHRS, CDR2 YFSETQ. In nucleotides, the CDR3 is TGCGCCAGCAGCTCGGCAGGGGCTGAAGCTTTCTTT. Its translation: CASSSAGAEAFF.

This clonotype has a count of ten or more. This chain connects TRBV27 to TRBJ1-1; 9 bases align to TRBD1. Germline CDR1 reads MNHEY; CDR2 reads SMNVEV (reference sequence). The CDR3 runs 14 residues. V lost 7 bases, J lost 3 bases, and 6 bases stayed unmatched. CDR3 nucleotides: TGTGCCAGCACACCCGGGACAGGGTACACTGAAGCTTTCTTT. Translated, it gives CASTPGTGYTEAFF.

The rearrangement uses TRBV5-1 and TRBJ2-7, with 7 bases fitting TRBD1. This CDR3 spans 15 amino acids. Germline-derived CDR1 and CDR2 are SGHRS and YFSETQ. The V and J ends lost 3 bases and 7 bases, in that order; junction bases with no gene match: 13. DNA for the CDR3: TGCGCCAGCAGCTCGCTTGACAGGGTCTTGCAGGAGCAGTACTTC. It codes for CASSSLDRVLQEQYF. Full variable domain (rest looked up from reference TRBV5-1 and TRBJ2-7): KAGVTQTPRYLIKTRGQQVTLSCSPISGHRSVSWYQQTPGQGLQFLFEYFSETQRNKGNFPGRFSGRQFSNSRSEMNVSTLELGDSALYLCASSSLDRVLQEQYFGPGTRLTVT.

This sequence joins TRBV12-3 or TRBV12-4 and TRBJ1-6; 7 bases fit TRBD1. The length of the CDR3 is 14 residues. V dropped 6 bases and J dropped 9; count of bases not matched to a gene: 8. Here the CDR3 DNA reads TGTGCCAGCAGCGTGACAGGGTCGAGTTCACCCCTCCACTTT. It translates to CASSVTGSSSPLHF.

There are many counts of this clonotype. This chain links TRBV27 with TRBJ1-2, with D hard to call. Looked up from germline, CDR1 is MNHEY and CDR2 is SMNVEV (reference sequence). The germline V and J ends were trimmed by 2 bases and 7 bases, with 11 bases remaining between them. The CDR3 contains 13 residues. The CDR3 DNA follows: TGTGCCAGCAGTTTAGCCCTCGGATCTGGCTACACCTTC. Residues: CASSLALGSGYTF.

The chain is built from TRBV6-2 or TRBV6-3 and TRBJ2-6, with D tentatively TRBD1 (5 bases). Per the germline V gene, CDR1 is MNHEY and CDR2 is SVGEGT. V shed 0 bases and J shed 4 bases, with 19 bases lying between them. This CDR3 region has 19 residues. The CDR3 is CASSYSTAGFPSGANVLTF. In nucleotides, the CDR3 is TGTGCCAGCAGTTACTCGACGGCAGGGTTCCCCTCGGGGGCCAACGTCCTGACTTTC.

This sequence joins TRBV6-5 and TRBJ1-1, with D uncertain. V shed 7 bases and J shed 0 bases, with 9 bases lying between them. The CDR3 covers 13 residues. Germline assignment: CDR1 MNHEY and CDR2 SVGAGI. The DNA for the CDR3 is TGTGCCAGCATTACGCTTATGAACACTGAAGCTTTCTTT. Translated, it gives CASITLMNTEAFF.

This clonotype occurred a few times. At one of its ends the junction is not consistent with the germline gene, which may arise from a read error. The rearrangement links TRBV5-1 to TRBJ2-7; 7 bases are shared with TRBD1. CDR1 is SGHRS and CDR2 is YFSETQ in the germline V gene. CDR3 length: 12 residues. CDR3 residues: CASSFPGQTLSF. For the CDR3, the DNA is TGCGCCAGCAGCTTTCCGGGACAGACTTTGTCCTTC.

In its sample, this clonotype was seen a few times. At one end the junction does not follow the germline gene, possibly because of a read error. The chain couples TRBV6-1 to TRBJ1-1; D might be TRBD1 (6 bases). In germline, CDR1 is MNHNS, CDR2 SASEGT. The CDR3 totals 15 residues. The CDR3 DNA follows: TGTGCCAGCAGTCGGACAGTAATCCCCGACACTGATGCTTTCTTT. Translated: CASSRTVIPDTDAFF.

This clonotype was recorded at least ten times. The chain employs TRBV10-3 and TRBJ1-5, with D unclear. The CDR3 length is 20 residues. Germline V gene lookup returns CDR1 ENHRY and CDR2 SYGVKD. V shed 0 bases and J shed 2 bases, with 23 bases lying between them. The CDR3 bases are TGTGCCATCAGTGAGTCAATAAGTGGGGTAGGCGGAACGCGCAATCAGCCCCAGCATTTT. Its protein product is CAISESISGVGGTRNQPQHF.

Ten or more counts support this clonotype. This rearrangement joins TRBV20-1 to TRBJ1-2; unclear D gene. V lost 1 base, J lost 1 base, and 10 bases lay in between. Per germline, CDR1 DFQATT and CDR2 SNEGSKA (reference sequence). The CDR3 consists of 14 residues. CDR3 sequence reads: CSARGRLHNYGYTF. CDR3 DNA sequence: TGCAGTGCTAGAGGCAGGTTACATAACTATGGCTACACCTTC.

The sample holds many counts of this clonotype. Possible read error: a much larger clone is one base away. V and J are TRBV12-5 and TRBJ2-5; D is unclear. From germline, CDR1 is LGHNT and CDR2 FRNRAP. Trimming stripped 1 base from V and 3 bases from J, with 6 bases between. The CDR3 has 13 residues. Here the CDR3 DNA reads TGTGCTAGTGGTTTGGGTTGGGAAGAGACCCAGTACTTC. It encodes CASGLGWEETQYF.